This entry describes one T cell receptor (beta chain). This sample is part of a study of blood T cell repertoires in COVID-19. On the study more broadly: COVID-19 samples collected from the United States, Italy and Spain covered acute and convalescent phases. The analysed material was cDNA or gDNA that came from T cells, B-cell-depleted T cells, or PBMCs.

Germline assignment: CDR1 SGDLS and CDR2 YYNGEE. This CDR3 spans 15 amino acids. After removal of 2 bases from V and 6 bases from J, the junction contained 6 bases not matched to a gene. In the study's own analysis: From reference gene primer amplification, estimates of nucleated cell counts were derived. Profiled with immunoSEQ multiplex PCR; TCRdb holds only in-frame clones, not every one. That table gives V, J and clone size, and the DNA gave D and trimming. Here the sample spans roughly 200,000 clones, around 86% being singletons. The sequence came from a man aged 55 to 69 with acute or convalescent COVID-19. The material sequenced was peripheral blood. J is TRBJ2-3 and V is TRBV9; 10 bases are shared with TRBD2. The CDR3 loop is CASSVPSGGPDTQYF. DNA for the CDR3: TGTGCCAGCAGCGTCCCTAGCGGGGGCCCGGATACGCAGTATTTT.